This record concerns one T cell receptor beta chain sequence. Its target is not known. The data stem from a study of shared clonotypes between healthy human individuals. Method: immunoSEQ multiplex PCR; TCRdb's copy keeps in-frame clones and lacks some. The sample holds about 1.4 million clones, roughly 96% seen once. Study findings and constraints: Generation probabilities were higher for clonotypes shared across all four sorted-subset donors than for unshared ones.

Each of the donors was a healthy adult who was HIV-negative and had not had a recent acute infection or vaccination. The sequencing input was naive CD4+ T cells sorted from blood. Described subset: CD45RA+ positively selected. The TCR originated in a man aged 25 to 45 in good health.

DNA for the CDR3: TGTGCCAGCAGCGTTAGTAGCGTCTCATACAATGAGCAGTTCTTC. Translation gives CASSVSSVSYNEQFF. The rearrangement links TRBV9 to TRBJ2-1; possible D gene TRBD2, 5 bases. CDR3 length equals 15 residues. In germline, CDR1 is SGDLS, CDR2 YYNGEE. V lost 2 bases and J lost 4, with 13 bases in between.